Listed here are 5 T cell receptor beta chains from one sample, sequenced in a study of shared clonotypes between healthy human individuals. Only in-frame clones appear in the TCRdb table, and some are missing; sequencing was by immunoSEQ multiplex PCR. The sample shows about 1.5 million clones, 95% to 99% of them seen only once. Input material: naive CD4+ T cells sorted from blood. Subset indicated: CD45RA+ positively selected. All receptors come from a man aged 30 to 45 in good health.

This chain connects TRBV6-5 to TRBJ1-4, with TRBD1 identical over 9 bases. The V and J ends lost 4 bases and 7 bases, in that order; junction bases with no gene match: 7. Germline V lookup: CDR1 MNHEY, CDR2 SVGAGI. This CDR3 is 15 amino acids long. CDR3 sequence reads: CASSSYRGRAEKLFF. The DNA of the CDR3 is TGTGCCAGCAGTTCATACAGGGGGCGAGCTGAAAAACTGTTTTTT.

This chain connects TRBV4-3 to TRBJ1-2; D is unresolved. V lost 3 bases to trimming and J lost 4 bases, with 18 bases between them. The CDR3 loop spans 16 amino acids. Germline CDR1 LGHNA, CDR2 YSLEER. For the CDR3, the DNA is TGCGCCAGCAGCCAGCGAAGACGTCGAAAGACCTATGGCTACACCTTC. Encoded protein: CASSQRRRRKTYGYTF.

This rearrangement joins TRBV5-1 to TRBJ2-5, with D maybe TRBD2 (6 bases). The CDR3 contains 14 residues. Germline V CDR1 and CDR2: SGHRS, YFSETQ. Deletions cut 1 base from V and 2 bases from J, with 9 bases between. DNA for the CDR3: TGCGCCAGCAGCTTGATGGGGGGACAAGAGACCCAGTACTTC. Protein product: CASSLMGGQETQYF.

In its sample, this clone was seen once. The rearrangement joins TRBV5-1 to TRBJ2-1; D assignment may be TRBD1 or TRBD2 (6 bases each). V lost 4 bases, J lost 7 bases, and 12 bases lay in between. CDR3 length: 13 residues. The germline V gene has CDR1 SGHRS and CDR2 YFSETQ. The CDR3 nucleotides are TGCGCCAGCAGCCTTAGGAGGGGGAATGAGCAGTTCTTC. This encodes CASSLRRGNEQFF.

The chain couples TRBV28 to TRBJ1-4; tentatively, D is TRBD1 (5 bases). The CDR3 sequence is 15 residues long. Trimming left V 5 bases short and J 7 bases short, with 17 bases between. Germline CDR1 MDHEN, CDR2 SYDVKM. CDR3 sequence reads: CASSLRDRSTEKLFF. The CDR3 coding sequence is TGTGCCAGCAGTCTACGGGACCGCTCGACTGAAAAACTGTTTTTT.